These 7 T cell receptor beta chains originate from one sample sequenced in a study of molecular identifiers for immune sequencing clone quantification. TCRdb analysed the PCR reads with MiXCR anew, one entry per CDR3 protein. The sample shows about 640,000 distinct CDR3 sequences, about 20% of them seen only once. Sequenced material: naive CD8+ T cells from blood, with Jurkat cell RNA spiked in. The subset here: FACS-sorted CD8+CD4-CCR7+CD45RA+ naive T cells. These receptors all stem from a human donor in good health. Some libraries in this study had Jurkat cell RNA spiked in.

This clonotype was seen a few times. CDR3 protein: CASSFGTRNQPQHF. The CDR3 DNA reads TGTGCCAGTAGTTTCGGGACGCGAAACCAGCCCCAGCATTTT. The chain links TRBV19 to TRBJ1-5; the D gene is possibly TRBD1 (5 bases). Germline lookup yields CDR1 LNHDA and CDR2 SQIVND (reference sequence). V lost 5 bases, J lost 7 bases, and 15 bases lay in between. The CDR3 extends over 14 amino acids. Combining the CDR3 with reference TRBV19 and TRBJ1-5 gives the whole variable domain DGGITQSPKYLFRKEGQNVTLSCEQNLNHDAMYWYRQDPGQGLRLIYYSQIVNDFQKGDIAEGYSVSREKKESFPLTVTSAQKNPTAFYLCASSFGTRNQPQHFGDGTRLSIL.

This clonotype was observed many times. The V and J genes are TRBV27 and TRBJ2-3; 10 bases match TRBD2. The CDR3 is made up of 15 amino acids. Germline CDR1 MNHEY, CDR2 SMNVEV (reference sequence). J lost 1 base, V lost 6 bases, and 4 bases had no gene match. CDR3 nucleotide sequence: TGTGCCAGCAGCCCCGGGACTAGCGGCACAGATACGCAGTATTTT. Translated, it gives CASSPGTSGTDTQYF.

The genes are TRBV9 and TRBJ1-1, with TRBD1 as a possible D gene (5 bases). CDR1 is SGDLS and CDR2 is YYNGEE in the germline V gene. V lost 3 bases and J lost 1, with 10 bases in between. This CDR3 contains 14 residues. The CDR3 DNA reads TGTGCCAGCAGCGCAAAACAGGAGAACACTGAAGCTTTCTTT. This encodes CASSAKQENTEAFF.

The table lists this clonotype with many counts. The V and J genes are TRBV30 and TRBJ2-2; D unresolved. CDR1 is GTSNPN, CDR2 SVGIG, per germline (reference sequence). V was clipped by 2 bases and J by 6 bases, with 4 bases between them. The CDR3 has 11 residues. In DNA, the CDR3 is TGTGCCTGGAGTCAACCCGGGGAGCTGTTTTTT. This translates into CAWSQPGELFF. Together with reference TRBV30 and TRBJ2-2, the CDR3 gives the full variable domain: SQTIHQWPATLVQPVGSPLSLECTVEGTSNPNLYWYRQAAGRGLQLLFYSVGIGQISSEVPQNLSASRPQDRQFILSSKKLLLSDSGFYLCAWSQPGELFFGEGSRLTVL.

This clonotype came up many times. One junction end disagrees with the germline gene, perhaps due to a read error. This chain uses TRBV27 with TRBJ2-7; D may be TRBD1 or TRBD2 (5 bases each). The CDR3 loop spans 13 amino acids. Germline V gene sequence: CDR1 MNHEY, CDR2 SMNVEV (reference sequence). The CDR3 DNA reads TGCGCCAGCAGCCCCCGGGGCGGGTACGAGCAGTACTTC. Its translation: CASSPRGGYEQYF.

This clonotype came up once. With a much larger clone just one base away, this may be a read error. The chain is built from TRBV7-9 and TRBJ2-1; no definite D call. Trimming took off 5 bases at V and 10 bases at J, with 12 bases between the two ends. The CDR3 consists of 12 residues. From germline, CDR1 is SEHNR and CDR2 FQNEAQ (reference sequence). The CDR3 region has the DNA TGTGCCAGCAGCAATTCCACACAGGAGCAGTTCTTC. Translation: CASSNSTQEQFF.

This clonotype was detected only a few times. The V and J genes are TRBV12-3 or TRBV12-4 and TRBJ2-7; perhaps TRBD1 as D (6 bases). Trimming pared 8 bases from V and 2 bases from J, leaving 22 bases between. This CDR3 is 16 amino acids long. The CDR3, as DNA: TGTGCCAGCGCTTTAAGTCCGGGACACCTACCCTACGAGCAGTACTTC. Amino acids: CASALSPGHLPYEQYF.